The 7 T cell receptor beta chains presented below share a single source sample, sequenced in a study of memory CD8 T cells in hepatitis C reinfection. The sample's time point: peak reinfection, 3 to 8 weeks after reinfection detection. Sorted cells were sequenced directly ex vivo without any in vitro expansion. The method was immunoSEQ multiplex PCR; TCRdb's version includes in-frame clones alone and lacks a portion of them. The sample includes around 47,000 clones, around 89% of them seen just once. Sequenced sample: naive CD8+ T cells sorted from blood. The origin of the receptors is a man aged 18 to 29 with hepatitis C virus infection.

The chain combines TRBV6-1 with TRBJ1-1; D remains unclear. CDR3 length equals 14 residues. From germline, CDR1 is MNHNS and CDR2 SASEGT. Trimming took 6 bases from V and 0 from J, leaving 11 bases between them. CDR3 in amino acids: CASRAGALNTEAFF. CDR3 sequence (DNA): TGTGCCAGCAGGGCAGGTGCCCTGAACACTGAAGCTTTCTTT.

The chain combines TRBV6-1 with TRBJ1-5; 10 bases fit TRBD1. The CDR3 totals 15 residues. J lost 5 bases, V lost 7 bases, and 8 bases had no gene match. Looked up from germline, CDR1 is MNHNS and CDR2 is SASEGT. CDR3 bases: TGTGCCAGCAATCCGGGACAGGGGTCTTATCAGCCCCAGCATTTT. This gives the protein CASNPGQGSYQPQHF.

The gene calls are TRBV6-1 and TRBJ1-1; no clear D gene. The CDR3 spans 14 residues. Germline CDR1 MNHNS, CDR2 SASEGT. Deletions cut 5 bases from V and 0 bases from J, with 10 bases between. The CDR3 loop reads CASSSPGMNTEAFF. CDR3 bases: TGTGCCAGCAGTTCACCGGGGATGAACACTGAAGCTTTCTTT.

This chain connects TRBV6-1 to TRBJ2-1, with D perhaps matching TRBD1 (6 bases). The V end lost 8 bases, the J end lost 2 bases, and 13 bases lay between the germline ends. Germline-derived CDR1 and CDR2 are MNHNS and SASEGT. The CDR3 has 14 amino acids. The CDR3 sequence is CASLTGSPYNEQFF. The CDR3 DNA follows: TGTGCCAGCCTCACAGGGTCCCCCTACAATGAGCAGTTCTTC.

This clone was recorded once. V and J are TRBV7-6 and TRBJ2-2; tentatively, D is TRBD2 (5 bases). Trimming cost V 6 bases and J 4 bases, with 12 bases left between them. CDR1 is SGHVS and CDR2 is FNYEAQ in the germline V gene. The length of the CDR3 is 14 residues. CDR3 residues: CASSEAAFTGELFF. CDR3 nucleotide sequence: TGTGCCAGCAGTGAAGCGGCCTTCACCGGGGAGCTGTTTTTT.

As DNA, the CDR3 is TGTGCCAGCAGGGACGGACAGGCTTACGAGCAGTACGTC. This translates into CASRDGQAYEQYV. The genes are TRBV2 and TRBJ2-7; 7 bases line up with TRBD1. CDR1 is SNHLY and CDR2 is FYNNEI in the germline V gene. The CDR3 consists of 13 residues. V trimming: 6 bases; J trimming: 4 bases; junction bases outside the gene matches: 6.

The chain employs TRBV29-1 and TRBJ1-1; 12 bases map to TRBD1. The V gene's germline CDR1 is SQVTM and CDR2 ANQGSEA. The CDR3 extends over 15 amino acids. After removal of 1 base from V and 4 bases from J, the junction contained 4 bases not matched to a gene. CDR3 residues: CSVEGDRGRSTEAFF. CDR3 nucleotide sequence: TGCAGCGTTGAAGGGGACAGGGGGCGAAGCACTGAAGCTTTCTTT.